This TCR beta chain is drawn from a study of OX40 agonist ivuxolimab in advanced cancers. Context from the whole study: Ivuxolimab was an agonistic, fully human IgG2 monoclonal antibody directed against OX40 (CD134), a costimulatory receptor. The purpose of peripheral TCRbeta sequencing was to test whether ivuxolimab changed TCR sequence diversity and led to clonal T-cell expansion. A male proportion of around 83% and a mean age of about 60 years, ranging from about 23 to 79, were recorded for the dose-escalation cohort. Intravenous ivuxolimab was administered to patients every 2 weeks at six dose levels: 0.01, 0.1, 0.3, 1.5, 3 and 10 mg/kg. Of the 50 to 55 dose-escalation patients, hepatocellular carcinoma was present in 19, melanoma in around 15, renal cell carcinoma in 9 and head and neck cancer in 9. Patients were allowed to have had prior anti-PD-1, anti-PD-L1 or anti-CTLA-4 therapy, and approximately 40% of the dose-escalation patients had previously received checkpoint inhibitors. Three dose-escalation patients achieved partial responses, one with hepatocellular carcinoma and two with cutaneous melanoma. The paper describes the monotherapy dose-escalation part (N ≈ 52 patients) of the phase I trial of ivuxolimab. The research as a whole found: In the 0.1-3.0 mg/kg groups, partial responders had among the lowest normalized peripheral clonal expansion, particularly in CD8+ T cells. Antigen specificity was not determined for the clonally expanded peripheral T cells. After ivuxolimab, CD8+ T cells had more expanded clones than CD4+ T cells on average. At doses of 0.1 to 3.0 mg/kg, clonal expansion of both CD4+ and CD8+ blood T cells was observed from baseline to week 6. Low levels of normalized T-cell clonal expansion were also seen in some nonresponding patients.

Reading the germline V gene (reference sequence) gives CDR1 MNHNY and CDR2 SVGAGI. Including cysteine and phenylalanine, the CDR3 has 16 amino acids. Solely the CDR3 DNA is kept, with 48 bases framed from the first base. Unmatched junction bases come to 7, with V trimmed by 0 bases and J by 2 bases. The trial excluded patients who had a history of autoimmune disease or who were on systemic immunosuppression. In every dose cohort, peripheral blood was drawn for TCR sequencing at baseline, cycle 4 day 1, and cycle 7 day 1. Samples were obtained from an open-label, multicenter, first-in-human phase I dose-escalation trial of ivuxolimab. The trial enrolled adults with locally advanced or metastatic head and neck squamous cell, hepatocellular, melanoma or renal cell carcinoma. Before TCR sequencing, CD4+ and CD8+ T cells were separately sorted from peripheral blood. To sequence the TCRbeta CDR3 region, genomic DNA was isolated from the sorted cells. The immunoSEQ Assay was used for sequencing of TCRbeta CDR3 regions. Sourced from immuneACCESS, this table was stored by TCRdb with only in-frame sequences that have V and J called. A share of the clones is absent; for the studies checked, an unresolved V gene accounts for under half, and the remainder has no known explanation. This sample is represented by some 60,000 clones; more than 80% of them were singletons. Jointly, the top ten make up 1.5% to 2.5% of the sample.

Turning to this clone: It has no known antigen specificity. Nothing much larger sits one base from this clone, and base qualities are not available.

The chain uses TRBV6-6 and TRBJ2-7; 7 nucleotides in the junction match TRBD1. Sequences were derived from CD4+ or CD8+ T cells sorted from blood, sampled in a trial of the OX40 agonist ivuxolimab. The receptor's source is an adult with an advanced solid tumor such as melanoma, head and neck, liver or kidney cancer. The sequence in DNA is TGTGCCAGCAGTTACTCGGCTACAGGGGCCACCTACGAGCAGTACTTC. This codes for CASSYSATGATYEQYF.